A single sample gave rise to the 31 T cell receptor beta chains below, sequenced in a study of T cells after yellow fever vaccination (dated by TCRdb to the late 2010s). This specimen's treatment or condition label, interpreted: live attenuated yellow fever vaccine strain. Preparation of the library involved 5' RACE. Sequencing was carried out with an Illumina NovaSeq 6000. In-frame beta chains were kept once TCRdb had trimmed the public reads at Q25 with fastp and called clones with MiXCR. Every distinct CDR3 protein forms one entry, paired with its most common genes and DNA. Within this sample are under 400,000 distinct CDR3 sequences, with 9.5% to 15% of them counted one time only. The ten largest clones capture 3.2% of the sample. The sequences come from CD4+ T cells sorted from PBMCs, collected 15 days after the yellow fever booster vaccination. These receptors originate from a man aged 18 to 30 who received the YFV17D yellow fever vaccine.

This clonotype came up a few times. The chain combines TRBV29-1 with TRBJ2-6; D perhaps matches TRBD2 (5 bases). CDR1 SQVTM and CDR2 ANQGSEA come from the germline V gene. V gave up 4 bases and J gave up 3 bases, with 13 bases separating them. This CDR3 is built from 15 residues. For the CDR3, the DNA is TGCAGCGTTGTCGGCCACGGGAATGGGGCCAACGTCCTGACTTTC. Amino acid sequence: CSVVGHGNGANVLTF.

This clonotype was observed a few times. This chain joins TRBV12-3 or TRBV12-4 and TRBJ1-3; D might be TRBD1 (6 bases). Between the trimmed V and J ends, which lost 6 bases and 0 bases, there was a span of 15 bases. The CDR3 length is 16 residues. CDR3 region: CASSRPGDFSGNTIYF. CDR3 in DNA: TGTGCCAGCAGCCGCCCAGGGGATTTCTCTGGAAACACCATATATTTT.

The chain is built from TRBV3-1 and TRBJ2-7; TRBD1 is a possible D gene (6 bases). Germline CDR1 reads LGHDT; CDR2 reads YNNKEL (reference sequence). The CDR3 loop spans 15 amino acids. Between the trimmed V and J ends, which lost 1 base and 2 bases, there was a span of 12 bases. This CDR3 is CASSQAPAGAYEQYF. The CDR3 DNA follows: TGTGCCAGCAGCCAAGCCCCGGCAGGGGCCTACGAGCAGTACTTC.

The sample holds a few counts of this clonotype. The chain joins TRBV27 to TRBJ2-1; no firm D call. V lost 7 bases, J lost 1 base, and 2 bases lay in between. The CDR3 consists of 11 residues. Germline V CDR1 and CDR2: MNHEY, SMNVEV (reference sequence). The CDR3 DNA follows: TGTGCCAGCAAGTCCTACAATGAGCAGTTCTTC. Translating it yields CASKSYNEQFF.

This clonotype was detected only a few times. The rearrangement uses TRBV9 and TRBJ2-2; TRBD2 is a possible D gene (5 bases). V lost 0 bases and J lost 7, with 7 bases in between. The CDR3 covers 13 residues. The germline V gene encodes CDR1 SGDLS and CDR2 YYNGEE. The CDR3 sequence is CASSVGGFGELFF. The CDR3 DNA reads TGTGCCAGCAGCGTAGGCGGGTTCGGGGAGCTGTTTTTT.

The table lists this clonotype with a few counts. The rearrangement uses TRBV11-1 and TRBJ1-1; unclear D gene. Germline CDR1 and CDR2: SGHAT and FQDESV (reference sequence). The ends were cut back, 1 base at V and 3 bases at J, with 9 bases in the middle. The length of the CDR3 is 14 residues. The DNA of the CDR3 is TGTGCCAGCAGCTTAGATGGCTGGTACACTGAAGCTTTCTTT. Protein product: CASSLDGWYTEAFF.

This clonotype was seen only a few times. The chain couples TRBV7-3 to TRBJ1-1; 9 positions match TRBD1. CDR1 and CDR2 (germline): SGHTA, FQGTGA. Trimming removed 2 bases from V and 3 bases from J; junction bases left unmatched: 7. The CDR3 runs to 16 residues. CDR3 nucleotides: TGTGCCAGCAGCTTAGTGGGACAGGGACCAGACACTGAAGCTTTCTTT. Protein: CASSLVGQGPDTEAFF.

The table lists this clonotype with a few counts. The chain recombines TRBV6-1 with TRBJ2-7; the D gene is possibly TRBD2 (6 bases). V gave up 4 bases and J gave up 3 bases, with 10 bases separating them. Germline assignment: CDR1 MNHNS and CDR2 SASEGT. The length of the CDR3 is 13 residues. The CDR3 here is CASSVDYFYEQYV. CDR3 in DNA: TGTGCCAGCAGTGTGGACTATTTCTACGAGCAGTACGTC.

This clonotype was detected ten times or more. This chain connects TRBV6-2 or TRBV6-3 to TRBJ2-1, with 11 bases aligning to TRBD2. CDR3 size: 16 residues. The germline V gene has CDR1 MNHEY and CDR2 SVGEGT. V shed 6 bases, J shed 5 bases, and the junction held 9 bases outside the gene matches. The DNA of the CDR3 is TGTGCCAGCAGGCGTAGCGGGGGGGCGTCACACAATGAGCAGTTCTTC. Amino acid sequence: CASRRSGGASHNEQFF.

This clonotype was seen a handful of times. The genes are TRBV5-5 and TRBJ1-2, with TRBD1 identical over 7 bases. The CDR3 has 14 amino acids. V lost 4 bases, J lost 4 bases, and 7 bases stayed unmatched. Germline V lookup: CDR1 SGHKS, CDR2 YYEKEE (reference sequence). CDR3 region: CASSRTRQGYGYTF. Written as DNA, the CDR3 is TGTGCCAGCAGCCGAACCCGACAGGGCTATGGCTACACCTTC. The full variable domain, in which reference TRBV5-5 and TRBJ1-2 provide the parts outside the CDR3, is DAGVTQSPTHLIKTRGQQVTLRCSPISGHKSVSWYQQVLGQGPQFIFQYYEKEERGRGNFPDRFSARQFPNYSSELNVNALLLGDSALYLCASSRTRQGYGYTFGSGTRLTVV.

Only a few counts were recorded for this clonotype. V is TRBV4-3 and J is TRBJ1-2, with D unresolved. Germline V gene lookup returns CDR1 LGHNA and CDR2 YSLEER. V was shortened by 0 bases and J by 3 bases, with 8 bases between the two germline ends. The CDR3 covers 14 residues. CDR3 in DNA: TGCGCCAGCAGCCAAGATTGGGCAGACTATGGCTACACCTTC. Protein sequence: CASSQDWADYGYTF.

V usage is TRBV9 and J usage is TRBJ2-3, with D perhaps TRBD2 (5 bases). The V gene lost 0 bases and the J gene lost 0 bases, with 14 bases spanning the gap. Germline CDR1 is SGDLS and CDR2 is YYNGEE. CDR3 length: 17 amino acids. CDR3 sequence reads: CASSVVPSRTSTDTQYF. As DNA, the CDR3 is TGTGCCAGCAGCGTAGTTCCTAGCAGAACTAGCACAGATACGCAGTATTTT.

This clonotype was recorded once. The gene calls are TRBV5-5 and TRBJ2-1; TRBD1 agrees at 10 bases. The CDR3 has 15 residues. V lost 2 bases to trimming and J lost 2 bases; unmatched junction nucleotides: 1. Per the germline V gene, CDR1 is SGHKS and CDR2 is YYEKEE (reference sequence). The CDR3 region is CASSFDRGPYNEQFF. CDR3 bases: TGTGCCAGCAGCTTCGACAGGGGGCCCTACAATGAGCAGTTCTTC. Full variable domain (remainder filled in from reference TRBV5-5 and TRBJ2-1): DAGVTQSPTHLIKTRGQQVTLRCSPISGHKSVSWYQQVLGQGPQFIFQYYEKEERGRGNFPDRFSARQFPNYSSELNVNALLLGDSALYLCASSFDRGPYNEQFFGPGTRLTVL.

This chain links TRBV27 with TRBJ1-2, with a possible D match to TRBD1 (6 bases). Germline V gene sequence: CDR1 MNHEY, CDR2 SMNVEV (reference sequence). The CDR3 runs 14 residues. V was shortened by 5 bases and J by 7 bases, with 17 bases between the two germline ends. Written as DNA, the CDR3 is TGTGCCAGCAGTCCGACAGGTCCCCGGGGTGGCTACACCTTC. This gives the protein CASSPTGPRGGYTF.

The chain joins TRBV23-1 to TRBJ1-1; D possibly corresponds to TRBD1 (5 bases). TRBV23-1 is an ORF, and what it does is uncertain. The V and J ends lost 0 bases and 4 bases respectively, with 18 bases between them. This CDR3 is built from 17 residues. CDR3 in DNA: TGCGCCAGCAGTCAATCAAGGGACCCTTATTTGGGCACTGAAGCTTTCTTT. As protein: CASSQSRDPYLGTEAFF.

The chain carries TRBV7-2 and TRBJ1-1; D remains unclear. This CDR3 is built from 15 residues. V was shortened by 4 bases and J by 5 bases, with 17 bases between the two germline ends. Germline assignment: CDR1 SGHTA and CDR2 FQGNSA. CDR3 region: CASSWVPLGGTEAFF. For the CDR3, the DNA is TGTGCCAGCAGCTGGGTGCCCTTGGGTGGAACTGAAGCTTTCTTT. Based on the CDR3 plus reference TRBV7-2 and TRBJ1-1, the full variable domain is GAGVSQSPSNKVTEKGKDVELRCDPISGHTALYWYRQSLGQGLEFLIYFQGNSAPDKSGLPSDRFSAERTGGSVSTLTIQRTQQEDSAVYLCASSWVPLGGTEAFFGQGTRLTVV.

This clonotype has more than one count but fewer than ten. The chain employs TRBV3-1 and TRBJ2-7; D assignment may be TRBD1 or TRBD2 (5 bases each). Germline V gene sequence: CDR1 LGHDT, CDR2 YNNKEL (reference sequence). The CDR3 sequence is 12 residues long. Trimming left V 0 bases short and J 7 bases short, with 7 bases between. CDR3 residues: CASSQEGREQYV. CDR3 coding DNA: TGTGCCAGCAGCCAAGAGGGACGTGAGCAGTACGTC.

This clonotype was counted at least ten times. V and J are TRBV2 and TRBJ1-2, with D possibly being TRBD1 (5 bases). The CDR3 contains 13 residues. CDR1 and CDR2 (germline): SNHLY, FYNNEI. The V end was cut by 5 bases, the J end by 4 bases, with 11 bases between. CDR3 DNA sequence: TGTGCCAGCAGTAAGACAGATAGCTATGGCTACACCTTC. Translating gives CASSKTDSYGYTF. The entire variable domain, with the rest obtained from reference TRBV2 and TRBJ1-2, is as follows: EPEVTQTPSHQVTQMGQEVILRCVPISNHLYFYWYRQILGQKVEFLVSFYNNEISEKSEIFDDQFSVERPDGSNFTLKIRSTKLEDSAMYFCASSKTDSYGYTFGSGTRLTVV.

The CDR3 loop is CSVEDRSGSGTDTQYF. The CDR3 DNA reads as TGCAGCGTTGAAGATCGGAGTGGGTCGGGCACAGATACGCAGTATTTT. The chain carries TRBV29-1 and TRBJ2-3; the D is unclear. This CDR3 contains 16 residues. Germline CDR1 SQVTM, CDR2 ANQGSEA. V gave up 0 bases and J gave up 1 base, with 14 bases separating them.

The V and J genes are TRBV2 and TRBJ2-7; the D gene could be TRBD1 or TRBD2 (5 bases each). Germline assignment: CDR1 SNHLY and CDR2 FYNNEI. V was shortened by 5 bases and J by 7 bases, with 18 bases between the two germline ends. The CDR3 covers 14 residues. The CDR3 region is CASSWFGAEGEQYV. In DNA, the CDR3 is TGTGCCAGCAGTTGGTTCGGGGCCGAAGGGGAGCAGTACGTC.

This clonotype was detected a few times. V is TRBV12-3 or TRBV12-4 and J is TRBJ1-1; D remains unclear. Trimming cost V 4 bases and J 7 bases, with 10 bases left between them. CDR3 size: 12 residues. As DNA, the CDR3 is TGTGCCAGCAGTTGGCCTGGTAGTGAAGCTTTCTTT. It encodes CASSWPGSEAFF.

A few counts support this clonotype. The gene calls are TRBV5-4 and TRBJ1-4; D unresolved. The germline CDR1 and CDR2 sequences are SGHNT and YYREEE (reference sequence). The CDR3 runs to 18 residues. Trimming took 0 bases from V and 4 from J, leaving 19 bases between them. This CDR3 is CASSLAGQPYSGNEKLFF. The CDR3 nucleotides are TGTGCCAGCAGCTTGGCTGGGCAGCCTTATAGCGGTAATGAAAAACTGTTTTTT. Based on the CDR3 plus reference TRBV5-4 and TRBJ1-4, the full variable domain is ETGVTQSPTHLIKTRGQQVTLRCSSQSGHNTVSWYQQALGQGPQFIFQYYREEENGRGNFPPRFSGLQFPNYSSELNVNALELDDSALYLCASSLAGQPYSGNEKLFFGSGTQLSVL.

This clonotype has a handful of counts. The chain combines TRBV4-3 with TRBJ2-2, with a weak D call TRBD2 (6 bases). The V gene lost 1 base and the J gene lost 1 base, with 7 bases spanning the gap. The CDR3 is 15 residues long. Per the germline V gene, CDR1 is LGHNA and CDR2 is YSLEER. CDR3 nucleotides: TGCGCCAGCAGCCAAGTCGGGGGGAACACCGGGGAGCTGTTTTTT. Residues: CASSQVGGNTGELFF.

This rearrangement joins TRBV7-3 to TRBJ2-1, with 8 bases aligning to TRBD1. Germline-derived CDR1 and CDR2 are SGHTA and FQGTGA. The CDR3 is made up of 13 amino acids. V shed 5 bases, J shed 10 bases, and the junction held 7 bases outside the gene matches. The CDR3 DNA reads TGTGCCAGCAGCCCAGGGACAGGCAGAGAGCAGTTCTTC. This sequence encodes CASSPGTGREQFF.

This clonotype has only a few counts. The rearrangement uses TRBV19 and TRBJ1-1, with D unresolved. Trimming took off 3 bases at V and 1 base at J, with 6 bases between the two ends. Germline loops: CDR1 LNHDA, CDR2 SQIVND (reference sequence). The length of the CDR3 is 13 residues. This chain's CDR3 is CASSISGNTEAFF. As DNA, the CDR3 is TGTGCCAGTAGTATCTCAGGGAACACTGAAGCTTTCTTT. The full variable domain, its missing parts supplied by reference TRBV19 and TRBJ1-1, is DGGITQSPKYLFRKEGQNVTLSCEQNLNHDAMYWYRQDPGQGLRLIYYSQIVNDFQKGDIAEGYSVSREKKESFPLTVTSAQKNPTAFYLCASSISGNTEAFFGQGTRLTVV.

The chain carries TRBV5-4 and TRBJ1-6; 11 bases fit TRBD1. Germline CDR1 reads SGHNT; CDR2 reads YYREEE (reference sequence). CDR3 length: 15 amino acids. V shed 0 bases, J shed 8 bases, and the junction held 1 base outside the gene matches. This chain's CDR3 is CASSLGDRGYSPLHF. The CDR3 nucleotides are TGTGCCAGCAGCTTGGGGGACAGGGGGTATTCACCCCTCCACTTT.

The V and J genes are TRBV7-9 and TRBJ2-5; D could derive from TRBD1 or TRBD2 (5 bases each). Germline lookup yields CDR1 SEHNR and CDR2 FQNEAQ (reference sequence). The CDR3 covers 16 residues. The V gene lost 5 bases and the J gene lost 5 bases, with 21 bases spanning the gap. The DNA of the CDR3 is TGTGCCAGCAGCGGGGGTTCGTCGTATTCGGGGGAGACCCAGTACTTC. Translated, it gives CASSGGSSYSGETQYF.

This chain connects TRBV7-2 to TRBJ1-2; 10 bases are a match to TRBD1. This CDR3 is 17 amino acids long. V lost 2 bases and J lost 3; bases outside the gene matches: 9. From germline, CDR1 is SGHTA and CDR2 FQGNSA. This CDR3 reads CASSLMLLTGGDYGYTF. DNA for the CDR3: TGTGCCAGCAGCTTAATGCTCTTGACAGGGGGCGACTATGGCTACACCTTC.

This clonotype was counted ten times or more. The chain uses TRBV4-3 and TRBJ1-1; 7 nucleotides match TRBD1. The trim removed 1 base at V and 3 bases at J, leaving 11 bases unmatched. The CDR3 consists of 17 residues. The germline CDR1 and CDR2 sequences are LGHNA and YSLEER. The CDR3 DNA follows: TGCGCCAGCAGCCAAGGACGACAGGGCACAGTAGACACTGAAGCTTTCTTT. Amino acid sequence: CASSQGRQGTVDTEAFF.

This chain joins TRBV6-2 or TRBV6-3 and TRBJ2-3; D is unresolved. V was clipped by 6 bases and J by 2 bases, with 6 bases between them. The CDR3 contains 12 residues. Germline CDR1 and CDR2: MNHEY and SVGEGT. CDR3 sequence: CASREPTDTQYF. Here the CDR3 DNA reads TGTGCCAGCAGAGAGCCCACAGATACGCAGTATTTT.

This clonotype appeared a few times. The CDR3 loop reads CASSEDRNYGYTF. The CDR3 nucleotides are TGTGCCAGCAGCGAGGACAGGAACTATGGCTACACCTTC. This chain links TRBV6-2 or TRBV6-3 with TRBJ1-2; 7 nucleotides match TRBD1. Trimming at V came to 6 bases and at J to 2 bases, leaving 3 bases not matched to a gene. CDR3 length: 13 residues. Looked up from germline, CDR1 is MNHEY and CDR2 is SVGEGT.